This T cell receptor beta chain was obtained from a study of T cell changes during pregnancy in multiple sclerosis. This clone showed up just once. CDR3 length: 13 amino acids. Trimming took 4 bases from V and 4 from J, leaving 8 bases between them. The germline CDR1 and CDR2 sequences are SGDLS and YYNGEE. Generated by immunoSEQ multiplex PCR, the TCRdb table keeps only in-frame clones and is missing some. The sample lists 89,000 or so clones, about 89% occurring once. This clonotype was sampled from a female donor in good health, serving as a control in a pregnancy study. Some clones in this sample may be carry-over from other donors' samples. The gene calls are TRBV9 and TRBJ2-2; D is unresolved. The sequencing used PBMCs, collected in the first trimester of pregnancy. The CDR3: CASSPPGTGELFF. Here the CDR3 DNA reads TGTGCCAGCAGCCCACCCGGCACCGGGGAGCTGTTTTTT.